Listed here are 10 T cell receptor beta chains from one sample, sequenced in a study of blood T cell repertoires in COVID-19. The repertoire was sequenced with immunoSEQ multiplex PCR; TCRdb's copy has only in-frame clones and lacks some. Seen here are around 24,000 clones, 60% to 85% observed once, and the top ten hold around 15%. Sequencing was done on a sample of peripheral blood. The receptors derive from a man at least 80 years old with active or convalescent COVID-19.

This chain joins TRBV19 and TRBJ2-3; 12 positions agree with TRBD2. There are 16 residues in the CDR3. J gave up 2 bases and V 4 bases, and 4 bases lay outside the gene matches. The germline V gene encodes CDR1 LNHDA and CDR2 SQIVND (reference sequence). This CDR3 reads CASSNGLAGFTDTQYF. The CDR3 DNA reads as TGTGCCAGTAGTAACGGACTAGCGGGGTTCACAGATACGCAGTATTTT.

This rearrangement joins TRBV7-2 to TRBJ1-3; 12 bases match TRBD1. Germline CDR1 reads SGHTA; CDR2 reads FQGNSA. The ends lost 3 bases at V and 1 base at J; junction bases unmatched: 7. The CDR3 sequence is 18 residues long. CDR3 sequence reads: CASSFGTGGRSSGNTIYF. For the CDR3, the DNA is TGTGCCAGCAGCTTCGGGACAGGGGGCAGGTCGTCTGGAAACACCATATATTTT.

The chain combines TRBV19 with TRBJ2-7, with a weak D call TRBD2 (6 bases). V was shortened by 6 bases and J by 5 bases, with 20 bases between the two germline ends. The CDR3 runs to 15 residues. CDR1 is LNHDA, CDR2 SQIVND, per germline (reference sequence). In DNA, the CDR3 is TGTGCCAGTAGCCCAACGGGACTCCTTGAAAACGAGCAGTACTTC. It specifies CASSPTGLLENEQYF.

This clone showed up just a few times. The genes are TRBV29-1 and TRBJ2-5; 7 bases are a match to TRBD1. V shed 6 bases and J 0 bases; nucleotides not matched to a gene: 4. CDR3 length equals 13 residues. Germline values: CDR1 SQVTM, CDR2 ANQGSEA. The CDR3 coding sequence is TGCAGCGTCGTCGGACAGGACCAAGAGACCCAGTACTTC. It encodes CSVVGQDQETQYF.

J is TRBJ1-2 and V is TRBV7-2; unclear D gene. The CDR3 extends over 13 amino acids. Germline V lookup: CDR1 SGHTA, CDR2 FQGNSA. V shed 7 bases and J shed 6 bases, with 15 bases lying between them. The CDR3 DNA sequence: TGTGCCAGCACCAAGGTCGGCGGGGATGGCTACACCTTC. This codes for CASTKVGGDGYTF. The entire variable domain, with the rest obtained from reference TRBV7-2 and TRBJ1-2, is as follows: GAGVSQSPSNKVTEKGKDVELRCDPISGHTALYWYRQSLGQGLEFLIYFQGNSAPDKSGLPSDRFSAERTGGSVSTLTIQRTQQEDSAVYLCASTKVGGDGYTFGSGTRLTVV.

The chain couples TRBV6-2 or TRBV6-3 to TRBJ2-1; D may be TRBD2 (6 bases). The germline gives CDR1 MNHEY, CDR2 SVGEGT. Trimming left V 6 bases short and J 5 bases short, with 23 bases between. CDR3 size: 17 residues. The CDR3 spells CASSTTRTPFRDNEQFF. The DNA of the CDR3 is TGTGCCAGCAGCACGACTAGAACGCCCTTTCGGGACAATGAGCAGTTCTTC.

In this sample, this clone turned up once. The gene calls are TRBV11-3 and TRBJ2-1; D gene uncertain. This CDR3 has 14 amino acids. Germline loops: CDR1 SGHNT, CDR2 YENEEA. Trimming pared 2 bases from V and 4 bases from J, leaving 9 bases between. The DNA of the CDR3 is TGTGCCAGCAGCTTATCGGAGAATTACAATGAGCAGTTCTTC. Its translation: CASSLSENYNEQFF.

The genes are TRBV6-5 and TRBJ1-5; D remains unclear. Germline lookup yields CDR1 MNHEY and CDR2 SVGAGI. The CDR3 length is 13 residues. V dropped 5 bases and J dropped 6 bases, with 11 bases sitting between them. CDR3 sequence: CASSRVVGQPQHF. CDR3 nucleotides: TGTGCCAGCAGTCGGGTAGTGGGTCAGCCCCAGCATTTT.

The rearrangement links TRBV2 to TRBJ2-7; 13 bases map to TRBD2. The CDR3 consists of 15 residues. V was clipped by 4 bases and J by 4 bases; unmatched bases: 4. Germline-derived CDR1 and CDR2 are SNHLY and FYNNEI. The CDR3: CASSGGTSGKYEQYF. As DNA, the CDR3 is TGTGCCAGCAGTGGGGGGACTAGCGGGAAGTACGAGCAGTACTTC.

V is TRBV5-4 and J is TRBJ1-2, with 7 bases lining up with TRBD1. The CDR3 runs 14 residues. The J segment lost 5 bases and the V segment lost 4 bases, leaving 8 bases of the junction unmatched. Germline-derived CDR1 and CDR2 are SGHNT and YYREEE (reference sequence). The CDR3 loop is CASSLPGTVYGYTF. The CDR3 DNA reads as TGTGCCAGCAGCCTACCCGGGACAGTTTATGGCTACACCTTC.